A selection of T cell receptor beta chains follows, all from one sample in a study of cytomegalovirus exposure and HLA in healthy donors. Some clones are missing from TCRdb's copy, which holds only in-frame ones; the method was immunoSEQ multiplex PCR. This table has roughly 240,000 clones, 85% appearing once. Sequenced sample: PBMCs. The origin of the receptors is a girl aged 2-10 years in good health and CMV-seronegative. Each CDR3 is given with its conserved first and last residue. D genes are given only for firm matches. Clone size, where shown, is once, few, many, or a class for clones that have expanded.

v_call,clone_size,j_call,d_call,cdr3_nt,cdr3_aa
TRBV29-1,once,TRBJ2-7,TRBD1,TGCAGCGTTGAAACCGGGACAGCCTCCTACGAGCAGTACTTC,CSVETGTASYEQYF
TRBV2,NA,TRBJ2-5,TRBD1,TGTGCCAGCAGTACCAGGGGGGAGACCCAGTACTTC,CASSTRGETQYF
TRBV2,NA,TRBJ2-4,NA,TGTGCCAGTATAGACTCGCTAGCCAAAAACATTCAGTACTTC,CASIDSLAKNIQYF
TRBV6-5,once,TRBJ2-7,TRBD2,TGTGCCAGCAGACTTAGCGGGGGGGCGTACGAGCAGTACTTC,CASRLSGGAYEQYF
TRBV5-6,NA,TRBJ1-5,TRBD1,TGTGCCAGCAGCTCCGGGACAGTAAATCAGCCCCAGCATTTT,CASSSGTVNQPQHF
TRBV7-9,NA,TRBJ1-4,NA,TGTGCCAGCAGCCTACAGGGTTGGGCTAATGAAAAACTGTTTTTT,CASSLQGWANEKLFF
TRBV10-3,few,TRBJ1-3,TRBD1,TGTGCCATCAGGTCCGGGACAGCCACTGGAAACACCATATATTTT,CAIRSGTATGNTIYF
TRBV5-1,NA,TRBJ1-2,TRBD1,TGCGCCAGCAGCTCGGCAACCGGGACAGGATATGGCTACACCTTC,CASSSATGTGYGYTF
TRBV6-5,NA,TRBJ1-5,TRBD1,TGTGCCAGCAGGCCAGACAGGGGGGCAAATCAGCCCCAGCATTTT,CASRPDRGANQPQHF
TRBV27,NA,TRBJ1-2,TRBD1,TGTGCCAGCAGTTTATCGGCAGGGGGCTATGGCTACACCTTC,CASSLSAGGYGYTF
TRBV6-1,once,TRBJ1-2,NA,TGTGCCAGCAGCGACCTCCGGAGGGAAGATGGCTACACCTTC,CASSDLRREDGYTF
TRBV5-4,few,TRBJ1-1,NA,TGTGCCAGCAGCCAAGAGGGGAGGGTGAACACTGAAGCTTTCTTT,CASSQEGRVNTEAFF
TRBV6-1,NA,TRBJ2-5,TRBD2,TGTGCCAGCAGACATGGGACTAGCGGGAGAGAGACCCAGTACTTC,CASRHGTSGRETQYF
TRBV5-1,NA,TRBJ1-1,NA,TGCGCCAGCAGCGTCTCAGGGTCTAGCACTGAAGCTTTCTTT,CASSVSGSSTEAFF
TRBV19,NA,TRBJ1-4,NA,TGTGCCAGTAGTACCCACAGGGCAACTAATGAAAAACTGTTTTTT,CASSTHRATNEKLFF
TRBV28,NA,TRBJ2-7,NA,TGTGCCAGCAGTTTTTGGGACTTGGGCGTTTCCTACGAGCAGTACTTC,CASSFWDLGVSYEQYF
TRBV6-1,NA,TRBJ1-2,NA,TGTGCCAGCAGAGAGACAGGCTATGGCTACACCTTC,CASRETGYGYTF
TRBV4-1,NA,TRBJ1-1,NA,TGCGCCAGCAGCCGTACCCAGGGAAATACTGAAGCTTTCTTT,CASSRTQGNTEAFF
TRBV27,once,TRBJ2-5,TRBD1,TGTGCCAGCAGCCCGACGCGGACAGGGGGAGGAGAGACCCAGTACTTC,CASSPTRTGGGETQYF
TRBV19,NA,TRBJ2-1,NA,TGTGCCAGTAGTATCAGGCAATCCAATGAGCAGTTCTTC,CASSIRQSNEQFF
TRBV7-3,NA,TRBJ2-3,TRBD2,TGTGCCAGCAGCTTAACGGGACTAGCCACAGATACGCAGTATTTT,CASSLTGLATDTQYF
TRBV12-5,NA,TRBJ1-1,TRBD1,TGTGCTAGTGGTTTCCCGGGACAGGGAGGCACTGAAGCTTTCTTT,CASGFPGQGGTEAFF
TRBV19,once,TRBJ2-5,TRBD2,TGTGCCAGTACCCAAGGGGCGGGAGGGCCGAAGACCCAGTACTTC,CASTQGAGGPKTQYF
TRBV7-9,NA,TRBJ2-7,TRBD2,TGTGCCAGCAGCTGGAGTGGTAGCGGGGCCTACGAGCAGTACTTC,CASSWSGSGAYEQYF
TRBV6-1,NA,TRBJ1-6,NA,TGTGTAATCAGCTCCTATAATTCACCCCTCCACTTT,CVISSYNSPLHF
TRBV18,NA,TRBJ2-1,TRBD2,TGTGCCAGCTCAACGGGACTAGTTAATGAGCAGTTCTTC,CASSTGLVNEQFF
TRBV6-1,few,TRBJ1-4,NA,TGTGCCAGCAGTGAAGCTCCTACGGGGAAACTGTTTTTT,CASSEAPTGKLFF
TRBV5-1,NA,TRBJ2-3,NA,TGCGCCAGCAGCTTGGTTGGGCAGGGCTTTGGAGATACGCAGTATTTT,CASSLVGQGFGDTQYF
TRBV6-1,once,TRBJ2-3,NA,TGTGCCAGCAGTGAGACTACGGTCCGAGATACGCAGTATTTT,CASSETTVRDTQYF
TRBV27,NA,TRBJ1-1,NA,TGTGCCAGCAGTCCATCGGGTAAAAACACTGAAGCTTTCTTT,CASSPSGKNTEAFF
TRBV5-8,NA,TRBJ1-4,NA,TGTGCCAGCACTTGGAGACGGGGTGAAAAACTGTTTTTT,CASTWRRGEKLFF
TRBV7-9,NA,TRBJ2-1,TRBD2,TGTGCCAGCAGCTCAATAGCGGGCCCCTACAATGAGCAGTTCTTC,CASSSIAGPYNEQFF
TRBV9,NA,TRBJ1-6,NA,TGTGCCAGCAGCGAGGCCCCGGCAGGGCCATCTTCTTCTTATAATTCACCCCTCCACTTT,CASSEAPAGPSSSYNSPLHF
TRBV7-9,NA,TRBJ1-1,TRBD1,TGTTCCAGCAGCTCGCTATCTCTGGACAGGGAAGGGGTGACTGAAGCTTTCTTT,CSSSSLSLDREGVTEAFF
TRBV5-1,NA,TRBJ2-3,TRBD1,TGCGCCAGCAGCCCCGTCCTGGACAGGGCCATCACAGATACGCAGTATTTT,CASSPVLDRAITDTQYF
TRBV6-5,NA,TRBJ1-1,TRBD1,TGTGCCAGCAGTTCCCCGACAGGGTTAAATGAAGCTTTCTTT,CASSSPTGLNEAFF
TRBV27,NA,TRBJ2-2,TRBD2,TGTGCCAGCAGTCAATGGACTAGCGGGAGTACCGGGGAGCTGTTTTTT,CASSQWTSGSTGELFF
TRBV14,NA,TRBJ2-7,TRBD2,TGTGCCAGCAGCCAAGTCGGCGGGAGGTATTACGAGCAGTACTTC,CASSQVGGRYYEQYF
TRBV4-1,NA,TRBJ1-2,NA,TGCGCCAGCAGCCAAGATAGAGGGAACTACGGCTACACCTTC,CASSQDRGNYGYTF
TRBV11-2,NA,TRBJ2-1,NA,TGTGCCAGCAGCTCCGGGACACCGCGGGTTGAGCAGTTCTTC,CASSSGTPRVEQFF
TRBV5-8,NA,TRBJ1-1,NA,TGTGCCAGCAACCTGAGAATCAACACTGAAGCTTTCTTT,CASNLRINTEAFF
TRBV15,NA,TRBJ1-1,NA,TGTGCCACCAGCAGAGATGTTCGGGGAAACACTGAAGCTTTCTTT,CATSRDVRGNTEAFF
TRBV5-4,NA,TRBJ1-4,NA,TGTGCCAGCAGCTCAGACCAGGGCAGGTTTTTTTTT,CASSSDQGRFFF
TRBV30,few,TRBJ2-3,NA,TGTGCCTGGAGTGGTGCGGGGACCCTCACAGATACGCAGTATTTT,CAWSGAGTLTDTQYF
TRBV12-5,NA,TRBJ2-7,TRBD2,TGTGCTAGTGGTTTGGTAACTTGGACTAGCGGCACCTACGAGCAGTACTTC,CASGLVTWTSGTYEQYF
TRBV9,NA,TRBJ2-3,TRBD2,TGTGCCAGCAGCGTAGGGCTAGCGGCCACAGATACGCAGTATTTT,CASSVGLAATDTQYF
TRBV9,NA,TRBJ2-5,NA,TGTGCCAGCAGCCCCGAGGGCCGGGGCCAGTACTTC,CASSPEGRGQYF
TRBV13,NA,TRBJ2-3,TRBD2,TGTGCCAGCAGCCCCAGGACTAGCGGGAGGGGTACAGATACGCAGTATTTT,CASSPRTSGRGTDTQYF
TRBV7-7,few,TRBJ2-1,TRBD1,TGTGCCAGCAGCTTACGGACAGGGGGCTCCTACAATGAGCAGTTCTTC,CASSLRTGGSYNEQFF
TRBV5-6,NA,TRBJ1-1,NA,TGTGCCAGCAGCTCCCCGGGGGGGGAGAACACTGAAGCTTTCTTT,CASSSPGGENTEAFF
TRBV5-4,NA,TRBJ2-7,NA,TGTGCCAGCAGCTTGGACGGGACCTACGAGCAGTACTTC,CASSLDGTYEQYF
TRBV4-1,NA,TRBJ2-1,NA,TGCGCCAGCAGCCTCGGGGGTGAGCAGTTCTTC,CASSLGGEQFF